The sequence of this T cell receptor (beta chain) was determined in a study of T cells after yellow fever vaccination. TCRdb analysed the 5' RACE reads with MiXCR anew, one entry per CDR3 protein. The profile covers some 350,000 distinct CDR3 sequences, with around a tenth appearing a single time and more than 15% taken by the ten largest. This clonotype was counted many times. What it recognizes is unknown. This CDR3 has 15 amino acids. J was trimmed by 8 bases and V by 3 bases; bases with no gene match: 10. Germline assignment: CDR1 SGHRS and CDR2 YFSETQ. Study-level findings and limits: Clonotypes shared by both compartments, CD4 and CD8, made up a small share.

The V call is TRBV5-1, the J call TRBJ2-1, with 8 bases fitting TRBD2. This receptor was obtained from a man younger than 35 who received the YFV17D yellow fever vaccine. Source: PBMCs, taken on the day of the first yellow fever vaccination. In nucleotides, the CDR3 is TGCGCCAGCAGCTCTGGGGCGGGGGGTCACGATGAGCAGTTCTTC. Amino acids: CASSSGAGGHDEQFF.